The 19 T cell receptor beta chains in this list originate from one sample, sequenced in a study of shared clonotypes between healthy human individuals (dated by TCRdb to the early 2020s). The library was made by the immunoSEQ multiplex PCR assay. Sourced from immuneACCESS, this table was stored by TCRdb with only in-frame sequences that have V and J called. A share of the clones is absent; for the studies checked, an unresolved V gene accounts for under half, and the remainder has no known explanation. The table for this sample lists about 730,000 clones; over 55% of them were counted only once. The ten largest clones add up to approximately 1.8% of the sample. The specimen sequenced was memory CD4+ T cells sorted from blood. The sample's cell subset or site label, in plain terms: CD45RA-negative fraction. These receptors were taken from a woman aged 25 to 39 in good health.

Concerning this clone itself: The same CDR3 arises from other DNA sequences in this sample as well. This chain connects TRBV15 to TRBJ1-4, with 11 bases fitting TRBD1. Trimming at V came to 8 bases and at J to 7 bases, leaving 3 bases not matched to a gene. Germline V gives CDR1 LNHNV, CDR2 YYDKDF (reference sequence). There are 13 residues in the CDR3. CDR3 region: CATGGTGGEKLFF. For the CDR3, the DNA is TGTGCCACCGGAGGGACAGGGGGTGAAAAACTGTTTTTT.

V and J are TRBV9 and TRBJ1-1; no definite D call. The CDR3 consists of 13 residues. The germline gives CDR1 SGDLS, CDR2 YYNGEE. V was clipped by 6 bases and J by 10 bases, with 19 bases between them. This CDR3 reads CASTPIVSQTAFF. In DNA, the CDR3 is TGTGCCAGCACCCCTATCGTGAGTCAGACAGCTTTCTTT. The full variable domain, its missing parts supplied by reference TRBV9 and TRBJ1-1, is DSGVTQTPKHLITATGQRVTLRCSPRSGDLSVYWYQQSLDQGLQFLIQYYNGEERAKGNILERFSAQQFPDLHSELNLSSLELGDSALYFCASTPIVSQTAFFGQGTRLTVV.

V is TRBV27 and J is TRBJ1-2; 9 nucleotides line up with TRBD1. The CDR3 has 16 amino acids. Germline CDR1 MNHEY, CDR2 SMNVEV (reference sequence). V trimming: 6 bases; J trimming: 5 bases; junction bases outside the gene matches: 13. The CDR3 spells CASRPRTGAPPYGYTF. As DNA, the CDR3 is TGTGCCAGCAGACCCAGGACAGGGGCCCCACCTTATGGCTACACCTTC.

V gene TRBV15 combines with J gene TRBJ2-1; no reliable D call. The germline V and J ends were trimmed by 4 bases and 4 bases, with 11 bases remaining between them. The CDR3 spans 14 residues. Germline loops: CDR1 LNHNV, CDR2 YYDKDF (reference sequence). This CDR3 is CATSKQQSYNEQFF. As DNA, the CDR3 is TGTGCCACCAGCAAACAGCAGTCTTACAATGAGCAGTTCTTC.

CDR3 residues: CASRASGTYEQYF. As DNA, the CDR3 is TGTGCCAGCAGGGCTAGCGGGACCTACGAGCAGTACTTC. The genes are TRBV28 and TRBJ2-7; 9 bases are a match to TRBD2. The CDR3 contains 13 residues. Germline CDR1 and CDR2: MDHEN and SYDVKM. The ends lost 6 bases at V and 2 bases at J; junction bases unmatched: 2.

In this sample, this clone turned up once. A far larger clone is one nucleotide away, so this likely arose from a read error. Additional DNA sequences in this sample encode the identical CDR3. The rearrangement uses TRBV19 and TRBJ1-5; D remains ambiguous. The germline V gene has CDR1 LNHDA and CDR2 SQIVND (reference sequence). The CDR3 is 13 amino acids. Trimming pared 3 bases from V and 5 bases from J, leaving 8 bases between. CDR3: CASSMQVDQPQHF. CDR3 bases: TGTGCCAGTAGTATGCAGGTTGATCAGCCCCAGCATTTT.

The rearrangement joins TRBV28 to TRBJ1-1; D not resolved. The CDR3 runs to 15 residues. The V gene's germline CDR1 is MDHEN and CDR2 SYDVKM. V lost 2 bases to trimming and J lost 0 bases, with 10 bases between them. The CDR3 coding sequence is TGTGCCAGCAGTTTACCATCGGATATGAACACTGAAGCTTTCTTT. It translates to CASSLPSDMNTEAFF.

CDR3 coding DNA: TGTGCCAGCAGCTTTTTCGAGATCGCTGGGGCCAACGTCCTGACTTTC. The encoded protein is CASSFFEIAGANVLTF. The chain employs TRBV7-2 and TRBJ2-6; D call uncertain. The length of the CDR3 is 16 residues. The V end was cut by 3 bases, the J end by 2 bases, with 11 bases between. The V gene's germline CDR1 is SGHTA and CDR2 FQGNSA.

CDR3 in amino acids: CASSYYRERSTEAFF. In DNA, the CDR3 is TGTGCCAGCAGTTATTACAGGGAGAGGAGCACTGAAGCTTTCTTT. V and J are TRBV7-9 and TRBJ1-1, with D perhaps matching TRBD1 (6 bases). Trimming shortened V by 6 bases and J by 4 bases, and 18 bases separated the two germline ends. The germline gives CDR1 SEHNR, CDR2 FQNEAQ (reference sequence). This CDR3 spans 15 amino acids.

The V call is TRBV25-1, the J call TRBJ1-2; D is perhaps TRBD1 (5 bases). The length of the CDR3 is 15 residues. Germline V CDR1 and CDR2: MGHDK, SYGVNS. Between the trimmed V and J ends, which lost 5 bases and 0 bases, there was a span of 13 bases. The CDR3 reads CASSKTDHPNYGYTF. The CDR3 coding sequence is TGTGCCAGCAGTAAGACAGACCACCCTAACTATGGCTACACCTTC.

The CDR3 protein is CSVRGSSYEQYF. In DNA form, the CDR3 reads TGCAGCGTTCGGGGGTCCTCCTACGAGCAGTACTTC. V and J are TRBV29-1 and TRBJ2-7, with TRBD2 as a possible D gene (6 bases). Germline CDR1 reads SQVTM; CDR2 reads ANQGSEA. The V and J ends lost 5 bases and 0 bases respectively, with 8 bases between them. This CDR3 contains 12 residues.

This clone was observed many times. In DNA form, the CDR3 reads TGCAGCGTTGCTCTTAATGAAAAACTGTTTTTT. It codes for CSVALNEKLFF. The V gene is TRBV29-1, the J gene TRBJ1-4; D ambiguous. The CDR3 runs to 11 residues. Germline CDR1 is SQVTM and CDR2 is ANQGSEA. Trimming took off 4 bases at V and 4 bases at J, with 4 bases between the two ends.

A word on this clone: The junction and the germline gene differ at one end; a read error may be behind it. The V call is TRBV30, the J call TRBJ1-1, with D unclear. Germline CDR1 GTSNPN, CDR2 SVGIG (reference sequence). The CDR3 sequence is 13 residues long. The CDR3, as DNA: TGTGCCTGGAGTGCAATGGAAGAAACTGGAGCTTTCTTT. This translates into CAWSAMEETGAFF. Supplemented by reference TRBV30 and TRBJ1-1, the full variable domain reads SQTIHQWPATLVQPVGSPLSLECTVEGTSNPNLYWYRQAAGRGLQLLFYSVGIGQISSEVPQNLSASRPQDRQFILSSKKLLLSDSGFYLCAWSAMEETGAFFGQGTRLTVV.

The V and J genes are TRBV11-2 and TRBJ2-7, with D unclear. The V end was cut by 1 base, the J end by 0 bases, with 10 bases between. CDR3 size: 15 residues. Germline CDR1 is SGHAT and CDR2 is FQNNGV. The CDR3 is CASSLGTGNSYEQYF. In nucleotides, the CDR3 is TGTGCCAGCAGCTTAGGTACCGGAAACTCCTACGAGCAGTACTTC. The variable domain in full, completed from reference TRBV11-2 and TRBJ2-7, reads EAGVAQSPRYKIIEKRQSVAFWCNPISGHATLYWYQQILGQGPKLLIQFQNNGVVDDSQLPKDRFSAERLKGVDSTLKIQPAKLEDSAVYLCASSLGTGNSYEQYFGPGTRLTVT.

CDR3 amino acids: CASMWTGNAYEQYF. The CDR3 DNA reads as TGTGCCAGCATGTGGACAGGGAACGCCTACGAGCAGTACTTC. This chain uses TRBV5-5 with TRBJ2-7, with 8 bases identical to TRBD1. This CDR3 is built from 14 residues. Germline lookup yields CDR1 SGHKS and CDR2 YYEKEE (reference sequence). V trimming: 6 bases; J trimming: 2 bases; junction bases outside the gene matches: 7.

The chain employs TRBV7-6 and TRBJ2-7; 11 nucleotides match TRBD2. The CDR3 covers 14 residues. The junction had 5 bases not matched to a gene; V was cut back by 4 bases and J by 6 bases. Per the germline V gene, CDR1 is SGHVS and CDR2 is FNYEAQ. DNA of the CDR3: TGTGCCAGCAGCTGGAGACTAGCGGGACGCGAGCAGTACTTC. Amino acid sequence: CASSWRLAGREQYF.

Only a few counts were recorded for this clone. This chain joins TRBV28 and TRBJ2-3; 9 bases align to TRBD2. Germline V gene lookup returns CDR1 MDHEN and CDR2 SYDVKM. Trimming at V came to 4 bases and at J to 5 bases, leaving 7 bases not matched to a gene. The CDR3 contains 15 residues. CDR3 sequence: CASSSLAGGGDTQYF. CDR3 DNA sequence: TGTGCCAGCAGTTCACTAGCGGGTGGGGGAGATACGCAGTATTTT.

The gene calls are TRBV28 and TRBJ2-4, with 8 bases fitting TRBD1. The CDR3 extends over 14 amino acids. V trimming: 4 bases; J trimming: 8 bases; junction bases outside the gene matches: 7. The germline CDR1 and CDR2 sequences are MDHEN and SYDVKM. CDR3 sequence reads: CASSSGTGGDIQYF. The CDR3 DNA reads TGTGCCAGCAGTTCGGGGACAGGAGGGGACATTCAGTACTTC.

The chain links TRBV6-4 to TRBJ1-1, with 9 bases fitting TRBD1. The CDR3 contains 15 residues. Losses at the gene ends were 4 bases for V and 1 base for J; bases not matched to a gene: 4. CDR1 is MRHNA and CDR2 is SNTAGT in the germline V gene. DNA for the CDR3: TGTGCCAGCAGTGCTCGGACAGGGGCGAACACTGAAGCTTTCTTT. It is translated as CASSARTGANTEAFF.